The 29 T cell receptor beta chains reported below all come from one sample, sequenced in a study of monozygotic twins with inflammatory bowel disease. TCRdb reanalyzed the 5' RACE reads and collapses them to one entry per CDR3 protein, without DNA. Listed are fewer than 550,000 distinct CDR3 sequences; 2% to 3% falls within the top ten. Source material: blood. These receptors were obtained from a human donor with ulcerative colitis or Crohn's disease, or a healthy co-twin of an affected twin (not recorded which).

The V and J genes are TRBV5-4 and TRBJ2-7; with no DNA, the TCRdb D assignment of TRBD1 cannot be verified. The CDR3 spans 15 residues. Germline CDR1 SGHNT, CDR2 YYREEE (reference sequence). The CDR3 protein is CASSSGGQGNYEQYF. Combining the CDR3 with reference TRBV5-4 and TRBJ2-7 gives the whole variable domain ETGVTQSPTHLIKTRGQQVTLRCSSQSGHNTVSWYQQALGQGPQFIFQYYREEENGRGNFPPRFSGLQFPNYSSELNVNALELDDSALYLCASSSGGQGNYEQYFGPGTRLTVT.

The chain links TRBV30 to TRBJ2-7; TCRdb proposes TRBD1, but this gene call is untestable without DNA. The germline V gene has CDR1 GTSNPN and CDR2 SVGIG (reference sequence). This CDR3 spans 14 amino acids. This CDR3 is CAWTGGAGIYEQYF.

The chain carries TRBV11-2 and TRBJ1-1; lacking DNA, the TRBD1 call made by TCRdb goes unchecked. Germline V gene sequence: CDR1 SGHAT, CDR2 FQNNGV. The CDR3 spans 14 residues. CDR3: CASSRTLINTEAFF.

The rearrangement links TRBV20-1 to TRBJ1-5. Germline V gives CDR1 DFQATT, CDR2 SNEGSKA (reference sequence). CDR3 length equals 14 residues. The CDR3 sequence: CSAPEVLGRQPQHF.

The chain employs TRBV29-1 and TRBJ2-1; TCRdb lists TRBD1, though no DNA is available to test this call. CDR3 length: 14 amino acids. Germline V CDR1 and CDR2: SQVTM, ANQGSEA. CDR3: CSVPTGFSYNEQFF.

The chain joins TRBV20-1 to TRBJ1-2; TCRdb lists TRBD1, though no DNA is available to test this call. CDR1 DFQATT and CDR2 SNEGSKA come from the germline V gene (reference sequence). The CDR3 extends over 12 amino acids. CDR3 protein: CSAERTGNGYTF.

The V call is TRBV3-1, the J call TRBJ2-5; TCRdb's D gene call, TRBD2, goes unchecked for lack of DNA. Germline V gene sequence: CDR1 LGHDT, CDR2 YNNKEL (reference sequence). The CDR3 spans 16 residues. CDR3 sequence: CASSQGSGRDGETQYF.

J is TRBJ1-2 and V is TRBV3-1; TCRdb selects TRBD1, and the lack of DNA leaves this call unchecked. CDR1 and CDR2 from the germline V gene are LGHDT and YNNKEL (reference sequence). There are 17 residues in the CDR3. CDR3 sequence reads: CASGQDKRGRGTYGYTF. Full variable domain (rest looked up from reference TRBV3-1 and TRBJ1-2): DTAVSQTPKYLVTQMGNDKSIKCEQNLGHDTMYWYKQDSKKFLKIMFSYNNKELIINETVPNRFSPKSPDKAHLNLHINSLELGDSAVYFCASGQDKRGRGTYGYTFGSGTRLTVV.

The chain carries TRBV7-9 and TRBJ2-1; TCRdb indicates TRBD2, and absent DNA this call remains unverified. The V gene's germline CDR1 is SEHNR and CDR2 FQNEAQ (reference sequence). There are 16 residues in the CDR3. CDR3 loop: CASSSGTSGGANEQFF.

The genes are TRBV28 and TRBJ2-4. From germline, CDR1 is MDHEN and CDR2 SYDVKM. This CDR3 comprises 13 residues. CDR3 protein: CAVQQDLAYIQYF.

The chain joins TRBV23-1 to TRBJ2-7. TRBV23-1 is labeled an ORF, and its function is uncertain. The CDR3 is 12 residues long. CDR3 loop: CASHTENYEQYF.

CDR3 in amino acids: CATSRDMNTEAFF. The chain uses TRBV15 and TRBJ1-1. CDR3 length: 13 residues. Germline V gene sequence: CDR1 LNHNV, CDR2 YYDKDF (reference sequence).

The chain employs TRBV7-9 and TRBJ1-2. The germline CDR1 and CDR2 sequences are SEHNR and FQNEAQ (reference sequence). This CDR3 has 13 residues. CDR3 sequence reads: CASSLVHANGYTF.

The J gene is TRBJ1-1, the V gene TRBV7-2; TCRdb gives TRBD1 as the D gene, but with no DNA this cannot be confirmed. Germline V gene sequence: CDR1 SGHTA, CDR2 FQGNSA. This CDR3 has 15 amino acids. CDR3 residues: CASSPGTGRVTEAFF.

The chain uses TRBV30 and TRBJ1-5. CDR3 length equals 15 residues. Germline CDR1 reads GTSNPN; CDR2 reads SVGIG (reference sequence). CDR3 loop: CAWSGGRDSNQPQHF.

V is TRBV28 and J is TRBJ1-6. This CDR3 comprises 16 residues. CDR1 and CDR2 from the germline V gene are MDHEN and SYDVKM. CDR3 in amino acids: CASRAGELSYNSPLHF.

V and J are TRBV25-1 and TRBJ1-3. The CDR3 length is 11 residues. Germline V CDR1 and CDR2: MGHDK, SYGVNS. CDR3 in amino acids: CASSVLDTIYF.

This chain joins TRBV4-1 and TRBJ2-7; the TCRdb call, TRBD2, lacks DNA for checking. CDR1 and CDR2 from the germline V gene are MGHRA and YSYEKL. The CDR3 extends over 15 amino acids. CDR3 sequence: CASSQQSSGSYEQYF.

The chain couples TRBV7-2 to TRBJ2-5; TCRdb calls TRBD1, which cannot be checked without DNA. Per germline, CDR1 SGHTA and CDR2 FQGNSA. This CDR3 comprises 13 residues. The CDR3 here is CASSYKRGETQYF.

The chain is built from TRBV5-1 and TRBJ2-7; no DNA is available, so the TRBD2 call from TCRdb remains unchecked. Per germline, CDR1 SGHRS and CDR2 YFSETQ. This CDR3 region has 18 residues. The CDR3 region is CASSLAGLAGSRTYEQYF.

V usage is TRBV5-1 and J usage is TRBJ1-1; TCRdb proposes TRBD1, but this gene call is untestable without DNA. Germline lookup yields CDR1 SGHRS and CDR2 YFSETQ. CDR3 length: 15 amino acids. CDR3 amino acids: CASSLEGVLNTEAFF.

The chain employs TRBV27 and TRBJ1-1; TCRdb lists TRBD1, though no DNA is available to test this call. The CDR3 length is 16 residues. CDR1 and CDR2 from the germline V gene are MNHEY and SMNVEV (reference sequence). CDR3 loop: CASSLSSGGTDTEAFF.

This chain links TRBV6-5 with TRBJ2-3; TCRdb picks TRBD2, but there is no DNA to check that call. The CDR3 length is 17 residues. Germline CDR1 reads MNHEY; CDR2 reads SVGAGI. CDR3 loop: CASSYPGIAGPPDTQYF.

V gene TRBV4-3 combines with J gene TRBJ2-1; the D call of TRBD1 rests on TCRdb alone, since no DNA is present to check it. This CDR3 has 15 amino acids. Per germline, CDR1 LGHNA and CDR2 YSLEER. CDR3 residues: CASSQDPGNYNEQFF.

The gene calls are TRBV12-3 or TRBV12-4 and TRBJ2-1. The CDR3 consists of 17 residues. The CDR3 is CASSFGVAGSSYNEQFF.

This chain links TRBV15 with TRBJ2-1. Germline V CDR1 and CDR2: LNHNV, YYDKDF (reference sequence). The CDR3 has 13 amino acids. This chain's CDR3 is CATSGSYGDEQFF.

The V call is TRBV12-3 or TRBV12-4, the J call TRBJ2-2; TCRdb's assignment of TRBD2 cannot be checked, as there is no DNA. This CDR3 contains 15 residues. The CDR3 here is CASSGGLAGTGELFF.

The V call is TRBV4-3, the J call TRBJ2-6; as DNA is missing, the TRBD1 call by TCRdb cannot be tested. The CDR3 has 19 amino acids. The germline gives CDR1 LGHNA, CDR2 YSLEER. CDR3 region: CASSHLSGTAFSGANVLTF.

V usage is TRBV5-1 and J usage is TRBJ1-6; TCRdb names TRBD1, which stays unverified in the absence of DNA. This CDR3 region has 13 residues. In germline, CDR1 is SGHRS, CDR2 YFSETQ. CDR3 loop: CASSPQGSPPLHF.